One and the same sample provided the 7 T cell receptor beta chains below, sequenced in a study of cytomegalovirus exposure and HLA in healthy donors. PCR was performed using 60 Vbeta and 13 Jbeta primers. Here immunoSEQ multiplex PCR was the method, and the copy in TCRdb shows in-frame clones only, minus some. The profile shows 150,000 or so clones, approximately 80% of them singletons. Specimen: PBMCs. The receptors come from a woman in her 40s in good health and CMV-seropositive.

V and J are TRBV7-9 and TRBJ2-1; unclear D gene. V shed 1 base and J shed 4 bases, with 8 bases lying between them. The CDR3 has 14 amino acids. In germline, CDR1 is SEHNR, CDR2 FQNEAQ (reference sequence). The CDR3 DNA is TGTGCCAGCAGCTTAGTCGGTAGATACAATGAGCAGTTCTTC. Translated, it gives CASSLVGRYNEQFF.

The chain links TRBV5-1 to TRBJ2-3; 11 bases are a match to TRBD2. The V and J ends lost 0 bases and 2 bases, in that order; junction bases with no gene match: 5. This CDR3 comprises 17 residues. Germline CDR1 and CDR2: SGHRS and YFSETQ. CDR3 coding DNA: TGCGCCAGCAGCTTGGCACGACTAGCGGGGCCCACAGATACGCAGTATTTT. It specifies CASSLARLAGPTDTQYF.

The chain links TRBV5-4 to TRBJ2-7; 8 bases line up with TRBD1. Germline values: CDR1 SGHNT, CDR2 YYREEE (reference sequence). Unmatched junction bases numbered 4, after V lost 5 bases and J lost 0 bases. The CDR3 sequence is 14 residues long. CDR3 nucleotides: TGTGCCAGCAGGACGGGACAGGACTCCTACGAGCAGTACTTC. Translating it yields CASRTGQDSYEQYF.

The V and J genes are TRBV27 and TRBJ1-2, with TRBD1 matching 12 bases. Germline values: CDR1 MNHEY, CDR2 SMNVEV (reference sequence). CDR3 length: 15 residues. V shed 5 bases and J 2 bases; nucleotides not matched to a gene: 3. The chain's CDR3 is CASSPGTGGNYGYTF. CDR3 nucleotides: TGTGCCAGCAGTCCCGGGACAGGGGGCAACTATGGCTACACCTTC.

This chain joins TRBV27 and TRBJ2-7, with 9 bases that match TRBD2. The CDR3 contains 15 residues. Trimming removed 6 bases from V and 2 bases from J; junction bases left unmatched: 8. Germline assignment: CDR1 MNHEY and CDR2 SMNVEV (reference sequence). The CDR3 protein is CASRARSGSPYEQYF. CDR3 sequence (DNA): TGTGCCAGCAGGGCCCGTAGCGGGAGCCCCTACGAGCAGTACTTC.

The chain has TRBV19 and TRBJ1-3; D remains ambiguous. V gave up 4 bases and J gave up 4 bases, with 8 bases separating them. The CDR3 covers 13 residues. In germline, CDR1 is LNHDA, CDR2 SQIVND (reference sequence). The CDR3 loop is CASSRQFGNTIYF. CDR3 in DNA: TGTGCCAGTAGTAGGCAGTTCGGAAACACCATATATTTT.

The chain links TRBV28 to TRBJ2-3; TRBD2 agrees at 7 bases. The CDR3 sequence is 19 residues long. CDR1 and CDR2 (germline): MDHEN, SYDVKM. The ends lost 3 bases at V and 0 bases at J; junction bases unmatched: 15. The CDR3 is CASSFTVTGGAISTDTQYF. CDR3 coding DNA: TGTGCCAGCAGTTTCACGGTAACGGGAGGCGCTATTAGCACAGATACGCAGTATTTT.